This T cell receptor (beta chain) was profiled in a study of T cells in Graves' hyperthyroidism and ophthalmopathy. Study-wide results and caveats: Ophthalmopathy was told apart from stable hyperthyroidism by a 13 V-J model.

Germline V lookup: CDR1 PRHDT, CDR2 FYEKMQ (reference sequence). V was clipped by 0 bases and J by 7 bases, with 6 bases between them. The CDR3 has 12 residues. RNA transcripts yielded amplified TCR beta CDR3 regions. With the HTBI primer set, the TCR CDR3 went through a first round of RT-PCR. Each CDR3 protein is one row after TCRdb ran MiXCR on the multiplex PCR reads. The data show hundreds of thousands of distinct CDR3 sequences, with around 40% seen just once and around 29% held by the top ten. This clonotype was seen ten or more times. Its antigen is unknown. This clonotype was sampled from a woman aged 40 to 49 with Graves' hyperthyroidism. The rearrangement uses TRBV13 and TRBJ1-2; D is unclear. The sequenced material came from blood. CDR3 residues: CASSLGRGGYTF. In DNA, the CDR3 is TGTGCCAGCAGCTTAGGCCGGGGTGGCTACACCTTC.